Each of the 32 T cell receptor beta chains below was sequenced from the same sample in a study of T cells in Graves' hyperthyroidism and ophthalmopathy. The TCR beta CDR3 regions underwent amplification using RNA transcripts as the source. Researchers ran a first-round RT-PCR on the TCR CDR3 using the HTBI primer set. TCRdb fed the multiplex PCR reads into MiXCR, producing one record per CDR3 protein. The table lists approximately 420,000 distinct CDR3 sequences, roughly an eighth of them singletons. Sequencing input: blood. Receptors were obtained from a woman under 30 with Graves' hyperthyroidism.

This clonotype was found many times. V usage is TRBV7-6 and J usage is TRBJ2-1; D might be TRBD1 (6 bases). Germline V gene sequence: CDR1 SGHVS, CDR2 FNYEAQ. This CDR3 has 12 residues. V was cut by 5 bases and J by 7 bases, with 9 bases left in between. The CDR3 nucleotides read TGTGCCAGCAGCGAGGACAGAAATGAGCAGTTCTTC. This sequence encodes CASSEDRNEQFF. Full variable domain (remainder filled in from reference TRBV7-6 and TRBJ2-1): GAGVSQSPRYKVTKRGQDVALRCDPISGHVSLYWYRQALGQGPEFLTYFNYEAQQDKSGLPNDRFSAERPEGSISTLTIQRTEQRDSAMYRCASSEDRNEQFFGPGTRLTVL.

At least ten counts were recorded for this clonotype. CDR3 DNA: TGTGCCAGCAGGGCAGGGGGCACGGGAAACTATGGCTACACCTTC. Residues: CASRAGGTGNYGYTF. The rearrangement joins TRBV5-5 to TRBJ1-2; 8 positions agree with TRBD1. The germline V gene has CDR1 SGHKS and CDR2 YYEKEE (reference sequence). The V segment lost 5 bases and the J segment 2 bases; nucleotides outside the gene matches: 8. The CDR3 spans 15 residues.

This clonotype was counted many times. The V gene is TRBV7-8, the J gene TRBJ2-3; 12 bases fit TRBD2. The ends lost 5 bases at V and 3 bases at J; junction bases unmatched: 6. The CDR3 runs to 16 residues. Per germline, CDR1 SGHVS and CDR2 FQNEAQ. The CDR3 region is CASSVSSGRGTDTQYF. DNA of the CDR3: TGTGCCAGCAGCGTATCTAGCGGGAGGGGAACAGATACGCAGTATTTT.

This clonotype was found a few times. This rearrangement joins TRBV5-1 to TRBJ2-1; TRBD1 matches at 8 bases. CDR1 is SGHRS, CDR2 YFSETQ, per germline. The CDR3 runs to 12 residues. V lost 4 bases and J lost 11; bases outside the gene matches: 5. CDR3 sequence: CASSQDRDKQFF. The CDR3 nucleotides are TGCGCCAGCAGCCAGGACAGGGACAAGCAGTTCTTC.

In this sample, this clonotype turned up a few times. The chain couples TRBV30 to TRBJ1-2, with 7 nucleotides matching TRBD1. The CDR3 covers 12 residues. V lost 3 bases, J lost 8 bases, and 6 bases stayed unmatched. In germline, CDR1 is GTSNPN, CDR2 SVGIG (reference sequence). Here the CDR3 DNA reads TGTGCCTGGAGGAAGGGGGCGTTGGGCTACACCTTC. It codes for CAWRKGALGYTF. The full variable domain, its missing parts supplied by reference TRBV30 and TRBJ1-2, is SQTIHQWPATLVQPVGSPLSLECTVEGTSNPNLYWYRQAAGRGLQLLFYSVGIGQISSEVPQNLSASRPQDRQFILSSKKLLLSDSGFYLCAWRKGALGYTFGSGTRLTVV.

This clonotype has ten or more counts. The CDR3 loop reads CASSYSLAETQYF. CDR3 sequence (DNA): TGTGCCAGCAGTTACTCCCTAGCGGAGACCCAGTACTTC. This chain joins TRBV6-5 and TRBJ2-5; D perhaps matches TRBD2 (6 bases). The length of the CDR3 is 13 residues. The germline gives CDR1 MNHEY, CDR2 SVGAGI. V was pared by 0 bases and J by 5 bases, with 7 bases between.

V gene TRBV19 combines with J gene TRBJ2-7, with TRBD1 identical over 7 bases. The trim removed 3 bases at V and 4 bases at J, leaving 6 bases unmatched. The CDR3 extends over 14 amino acids. Germline CDR1 is LNHDA and CDR2 is SQIVND (reference sequence). The CDR3 loop is CASSIRDRPYEQYF. In DNA, the CDR3 is TGTGCCAGTAGTATCCGGGACAGACCTTACGAGCAGTACTTC.

V gene TRBV20-1 combines with J gene TRBJ1-2; D unclear. The germline V gene encodes CDR1 DFQATT and CDR2 SNEGSKA (reference sequence). The CDR3 covers 13 residues. Trimming shortened V by 4 bases and J by 8 bases, and 17 bases separated the two germline ends. In DNA, the CDR3 is TGCAGTGCTAACCTAAACATTCCGTACGGCTACACCTTC. It encodes CSANLNIPYGYTF.

This clonotype has a count of ten or more. V usage is TRBV6-1 and J usage is TRBJ1-1, with D maybe TRBD1 (5 bases). V was cut by 5 bases and J by 3 bases, with 16 bases left in between. This CDR3 region has 15 residues. Germline assignment: CDR1 MNHNS and CDR2 SASEGT. CDR3 protein: CASSYRGRGDTEAFF. CDR3 nucleotide sequence: TGTGCCAGCAGTTATAGGGGACGGGGGGACACTGAAGCTTTCTTT.

The chain employs TRBV20-1 and TRBJ2-1; 14 bases fit TRBD2. Germline CDR1 and CDR2: DFQATT and SNEGSKA (reference sequence). The CDR3 runs to 19 residues. The V and J ends lost 6 bases and 0 bases, in that order; junction bases with no gene match: 13. CDR3 in DNA: TGCAGTGCCAGGGGACTAGCGGGAGTAGGCTCGAGCTCCTACAATGAGCAGTTCTTC. This translates into CSARGLAGVGSSSYNEQFF.

The rearrangement links TRBV19 to TRBJ1-4; 8 bases line up with TRBD1. CDR1 is LNHDA and CDR2 is SQIVND in the germline V gene (reference sequence). This CDR3 has 16 residues. Trimming cost V 3 bases and J 8 bases; bases outside gene matches: 11. The CDR3 region has the DNA TGTGCCAGTAGTATTCAACAGGGGGGGAGAGGAGAAAAACTGTTTTTT. It translates to CASSIQQGGRGEKLFF.

The rearrangement links TRBV25-1 to TRBJ1-1, with D perhaps matching TRBD1 (6 bases). Germline lookup yields CDR1 MGHDK and CDR2 SYGVNS. This CDR3 has 18 amino acids. V dropped 4 bases and J dropped 1 base, with 22 bases sitting between them. The CDR3 protein is CASSGHRVGVVKNTEAFF. CDR3 nucleotide sequence: TGTGCCAGCAGTGGGCACAGGGTGGGGGTTGTGAAGAACACTGAAGCTTTCTTT.

This clonotype was detected a few times. V gene TRBV6-2 or TRBV6-3 combines with J gene TRBJ1-1, with D possibly TRBD1 on 6 matching bases. V was clipped by 7 bases and J by 1 base, with 16 bases between them. The CDR3 consists of 15 residues. The V gene's germline CDR1 is MNHEY and CDR2 SVGEGT. The CDR3 nucleotides read TGTGCCAGCACCCTCACCCGGACAGAGAACACTGAAGCTTTCTTT. Amino acids: CASTLTRTENTEAFF.

As regards this clonotype: A much larger clone differs by one base, so this may be a read error. The chain links TRBV7-8 to TRBJ2-1; the D gene is possibly TRBD1 (6 bases). The CDR3 is made up of 16 amino acids. Deletions cut 5 bases from V and 10 bases from J, with 24 bases between. CDR1 SGHVS and CDR2 FQNEAQ come from the germline V gene. The CDR3 DNA follows: TGTGCCAGCAGCGTACCGGAGCAGGGGTCTTACAGAGAGCAGTTCTTC. This codes for CASSVPEQGSYREQFF.

Turning to this clonotype: This may be a read error: a much more frequent sequence differs by one nucleotide. This chain joins TRBV18 and TRBJ1-1; D ambiguous. V lost 6 bases and J lost 0, with 14 bases in between. This CDR3 has 15 amino acids. The germline V gene has CDR1 KGHSH and CDR2 LQKENI. The chain's CDR3 is CASSKRWNMNTEAFF. CDR3 bases: TGTGCCAGCTCCAAACGGTGGAACATGAACACTGAAGCTTTCTTT.

This clonotype appeared many times. The chain employs TRBV5-1 and TRBJ2-5; D remains unclear. The length of the CDR3 is 14 residues. V lost 7 bases and J 1 base, leaving 14 bases between the germline ends. Germline V lookup: CDR1 SGHRS, CDR2 YFSETQ. The CDR3 reads CASSVRQTQETQYF. CDR3 sequence (DNA): TGCGCCAGCTCTGTTCGGCAGACCCAAGAGACCCAGTACTTC.

This clonotype appeared many times. The chain joins TRBV9 to TRBJ2-5; the match to TRBD2 covers 7 bases. This CDR3 has 15 residues. CDR1 is SGDLS and CDR2 is YYNGEE in the germline V gene. The ends lost 3 bases at V and 2 bases at J; junction bases unmatched: 7. CDR3 nucleotides: TGTGCCAGCAGCGGAGAGGGACTATTACAAGAGACCCAGTACTTC. Residues: CASSGEGLLQETQYF.

Notes on this clonotype: The junction departs from germline at one end; a sequencing error may be responsible. This chain joins TRBV5-1 and TRBJ1-5, with D possibly being TRBD1 (6 bases). Germline V gene data show CDR1 as SGHRS and CDR2 as YFSETQ. This CDR3 has 14 residues. The CDR3 nucleotides read TGCGCCAGCAGCTTCGATGGGGGCGGGCAGCCCCAGCGTTTT. Translated: CASSFDGGGQPQRF.

This clonotype was observed a handful of times. The chain uses TRBV5-8 and TRBJ1-2; D remains unclear. Per germline, CDR1 SGHTS and CDR2 YDEGEE. Trimming removed 0 bases from V and 7 bases from J, with 16 bases in between. CDR3 length: 15 residues. The CDR3 is CASSLVARVASGYTF. CDR3 nucleotides: TGTGCCAGCAGCTTGGTGGCAAGGGTGGCTAGTGGCTACACCTTC.

This sequence joins TRBV7-9 and TRBJ2-3; D is possibly TRBD1 (6 bases). V was clipped by 2 bases and J by 2 bases, with 8 bases between them. The V gene's germline CDR1 is SEHNR and CDR2 FQNEAQ (reference sequence). The CDR3 runs 14 residues. DNA for the CDR3: TGTGCCAGCAGCTTACCAGGGGCCACAGATACGCAGTATTTT. Translating gives CASSLPGATDTQYF.

This clonotype was detected many times. This chain connects TRBV6-2 or TRBV6-3 to TRBJ1-2; 11 nucleotides line up with TRBD1. Per the germline V gene, CDR1 is MNHEY and CDR2 is SVGEGT. The CDR3 contains 13 residues. V was pared by 7 bases and J by 7 bases, with 5 bases of the junction left unmatched. The CDR3 nucleotides read TGTGCCAGCACGGACAGGGGGCTGTTTGGCTACACCTTC. Its translation: CASTDRGLFGYTF.

This clonotype was seen ten or more times. This chain links TRBV2 with TRBJ2-5, with D perhaps TRBD2 (6 bases). This CDR3 contains 13 residues. V dropped 4 bases and J dropped 5 bases, with 11 bases sitting between them. Germline assignment: CDR1 SNHLY and CDR2 FYNNEI. The CDR3 bases are TGTGCCAGCAGTGGACTGGAGGGGGAGACCCAGTACTTC. Protein sequence: CASSGLEGETQYF.

Concerning this clonotype: A much larger clone is a single base away; this may be a read error. V usage is TRBV6-6 and J usage is TRBJ1-5, with no clear D. The CDR3 length is 15 residues. The V end lost 2 bases, the J end lost 2 bases, and 10 bases lay between the germline ends. Per germline, CDR1 MNHNY and CDR2 SVGAGI (reference sequence). CDR3 loop: CASSYPRAGNQPQHF. CDR3 sequence (DNA): TGTGCCAGCAGTTACCCGAGGGCAGGCAATCAGCCCCAGCATTTT.

This clonotype was seen many times. The chain employs TRBV5-4 and TRBJ1-1; the D is unclear. V was cut by 1 base and J by 1 base, with 11 bases left in between. CDR1 is SGHNT and CDR2 is YYREEE in the germline V gene (reference sequence). The CDR3 spans 15 residues. The CDR3 loop reads CASSLSKTGNTEAFF. The CDR3 DNA reads as TGTGCCAGCAGCTTGAGTAAGACGGGGAACACTGAAGCTTTCTTT. The full variable domain, completed using reference TRBV5-4 and TRBJ1-1, is ETGVTQSPTHLIKTRGQQVTLRCSSQSGHNTVSWYQQALGQGPQFIFQYYREEENGRGNFPPRFSGLQFPNYSSELNVNALELDDSALYLCASSLSKTGNTEAFFGQGTRLTVV.

This clonotype was counted many times. This rearrangement joins TRBV15 to TRBJ1-2; D possibly corresponds to TRBD1 (5 bases). Per the germline V gene, CDR1 is LNHNV and CDR2 is YYDKDF (reference sequence). The CDR3 extends over 14 amino acids. V lost 0 bases, J lost 6 bases, and 11 bases lay in between. The CDR3 nucleotides are TGTGCCACCAGCAGAGATTTAAGGGGTGATGGCTACACCTTC. It is translated as CATSRDLRGDGYTF.

This chain connects TRBV20-1 to TRBJ2-1, with D perhaps being TRBD1 or TRBD2 (6 bases each). Trimming left V 3 bases short and J 7 bases short, with 13 bases between. Germline V gene data show CDR1 as DFQATT and CDR2 as SNEGSKA (reference sequence). The CDR3 loop spans 13 amino acids. The CDR3 region is CSARGGPRNEQFF. The CDR3 DNA sequence: TGCAGTGCTAGGGGGGGCCCAAGAAATGAGCAGTTCTTC.

This clonotype was counted a few times. The rearrangement uses TRBV20-1 and TRBJ2-1, with TRBD2 matching 7 bases. Germline V gene lookup returns CDR1 DFQATT and CDR2 SNEGSKA (reference sequence). The CDR3 has 10 amino acids. V dropped 6 bases and J dropped 15; count of bases not matched to a gene: 8. The CDR3 DNA follows: TGCAGTGCGAGGGAGGGAGCATTGTTCTTC. Amino acid sequence: CSAREGALFF.

At least ten counts were recorded for this clonotype. The chain couples TRBV10-3 to TRBJ2-3; 10 nucleotides align to TRBD2. CDR1 and CDR2 (germline): ENHRY, SYGVKD. With V trimmed by 5 bases and J by 4 bases, 9 bases remained unmatched. The CDR3 spans 16 residues. This chain's CDR3 is CAISPQREGPADTQYF. The CDR3 DNA reads as TGTGCCATCAGTCCACAGCGGGAGGGCCCCGCAGATACGCAGTATTTT.

This clonotype occurred many times. CDR3: CASTQPYNEQFF. Here the CDR3 DNA reads TGCGCCAGCACCCAGCCTTACAATGAGCAGTTCTTC. V is TRBV10-2 and J is TRBJ2-1; D is unclear. Trimming shortened V by 7 bases and J by 4 bases, and 8 bases separated the two germline ends. The germline V gene has CDR1 WSHSY and CDR2 SAAADI. This CDR3 is 12 amino acids long.

CDR3 loop: CASSLASGDRYYEQYF. The CDR3 coding sequence is TGTGCCAGCAGCTTAGCAAGCGGGGACAGATACTACGAGCAGTACTTC. The chain combines TRBV7-9 with TRBJ2-7, with D perhaps assigned TRBD1 or TRBD2 (7 bases each). Germline V gene lookup returns CDR1 SEHNR and CDR2 FQNEAQ (reference sequence). The CDR3 runs 16 residues. The V gene lost 0 bases and the J gene lost 3 bases, with 15 bases spanning the gap.

This clonotype was counted many times. V is TRBV20-1 and J is TRBJ2-7; the D is unclear. The CDR3 runs 14 residues. V lost 6 bases, J lost 7 bases, and 22 bases lay in between. Per germline, CDR1 DFQATT and CDR2 SNEGSKA (reference sequence). The CDR3 DNA is TGCAGTGCCATAACGGGTCGGAACCTCCGGGAGCAGTACTTC. Its translation: CSAITGRNLREQYF.

This clonotype was seen a few times. This sequence joins TRBV19 and TRBJ2-5, with a possible D match to TRBD2 (5 bases). The V end was cut by 8 bases, the J end by 2 bases, with 9 bases between. This CDR3 comprises 12 residues. Germline values: CDR1 LNHDA, CDR2 SQIVND (reference sequence). The CDR3 DNA reads TGTGCCAGTGGGAGACTGCAAGAGACCCAGTACTTC. Protein product: CASGRLQETQYF. The entire variable domain, with the rest obtained from reference TRBV19 and TRBJ2-5, is as follows: DGGITQSPKYLFRKEGQNVTLSCEQNLNHDAMYWYRQDPGQGLRLIYYSQIVNDFQKGDIAEGYSVSREKKESFPLTVTSAQKNPTAFYLCASGRLQETQYFGPGTRLLVL.